This T cell receptor beta chain came from a study of blood T cells in healthy people across ages (dated by TCRdb to between 2015 and 2017). Notes on the research overall: In model experiments, template switching captured roughly one uniquely barcoded TCR beta cDNA molecule for every two T cells. Age-related changes in TCR beta repertoire diversity were measured in the study by deep sequencing normalized with unique cDNA molecular identifiers. Four age groups were formed from the donors: young (average about 16 years), middle-aged (just under 40), aged (roughly 56) and long-lived (more than 75). To avoid experimental bias, donors of different ages were distributed randomly across sequencing lanes. The study analyzed two additional independent replicas of 1 million unique cDNA reads from the same blood draw for two donors, one aged 18 to 29 and one aged 80 or older. General findings and caveats noted by the study authors: Because profiling used bulk unsorted PBMCs, naive and antigen-experienced compartments could not be compared conclusively. Total diversity estimates from one million sequenced T cells were considered lower bounds and underestimates. Observed TCR beta diversity correlated strongly with the percentage of naive T cells measured by flow cytometry. Because the CMV infection status of the donors was unknown, age-related changes in expanded clonotypes may potentially have been confounded. Compared with the aged group, more naive CD4+ T cells, fewer expanded clones and increased TCR diversity were shown by the long-lived group, suggesting age selection. As age increased, observed TCR beta diversity per million T cells dropped in a roughly linear way, and a significant reduction was already evident by age 40.

This clonotype was recorded many times. There is no known antigen for this receptor. The record has no base qualities; no much larger clone is one base away. The germline V gene sets CDR1 to SGHAT and CDR2 to FQNNGV. From the cysteine up to the phenylalanine, the CDR3 has a length of 14 residues. CDR3 DNA only is kept here, 42 bases in frame from base 1. The junction shows trimming of 5 bases on V and 7 bases on J, plus 18 bases between the germline ends. The donors were a few dozen Caucasian individuals from Russia, aged roughly 6 to 100 years, who were systemically healthy. Each donor gave roughly 9.5 milliliters of peripheral blood, collected into EDTA-treated Vacutainer tubes. Ficoll-Paque density-gradient centrifugation was used to isolate PBMCs, with at least 6 million obtained per sample. Total RNA, at least 6 micrograms per sample, was extracted from PBMCs with Trizol reagent. Naive CD45RAhigh/CD27high T cell percentages were measured by flow cytometry on a PBMC aliquot from every donor.

The library was generated by 5' RACE. Sequencing took place on an Illumina HiSeq 2500. A second about 7 to 12 cycle PCR used a sample-barcoded 5' primer and a J-beta primer mix. A unique molecular identifier was introduced onto each TCR beta cDNA molecule by a template-switch 5' adaptor carrying 12 random nucleotides. Each sample yielded at least 3 million CDR3-containing paired-end reads. The Mint cDNA synthesis kit, primed by a TRBC-specific oligonucleotide, was used to synthesize first-strand cDNA from all RNA. After uracil-DNA glycosylase treatment, a first 18-cycle PCR used universal primers M1SS and BC2_uni_R on all cDNA. As for the original processing: For normalization, 1 million high-quality reads were randomly selected from each sample, with every read carrying a distinct molecular identifier. Instead of being binned into consensus sequences, reads with shared molecular identifiers were discarded. CDR3 identification, clonotype clustering and error correction used MiTCR with a Q25 quality threshold and the strictest error-elimination algorithm. A nonparametric unseen species model with Euler transformation was used to estimate a lower bound on total TCR beta diversity. TCRdb reworked the public reads: Q25 trimming with fastp, MiXCR clone assembly, productive beta chains retained. A single entry per CDR3 protein holds the most common genes and DNA from its merged rows. For this entry, the V and J calls and clone size follow TCRdb and not the study's own pipeline. The sample yields over 950,000 distinct CDR3 sequences; 35% to 45% were counted once. The ten most abundant clones make up roughly 13% of the sample.

Here the chain combines TRBV11-2 and TRBJ2-7; no confident D gene assignment can be made. The receptor was isolated from a man aged 18 to 29 in good health. Specimen: blood. The CDR3 corresponds to CASSPDVAATEQYF. DNA sequence: TGTGCCAGCAGCCCAGACGTAGCCGCTACGGAGCAGTACTTC.